Each of the 5 T cell receptor beta chains below was sequenced from the same sample in a study of blood T cell repertoires in COVID-19. Sequencing used immunoSEQ multiplex PCR; TCRdb keeps in-frame clones, though not all of them. Of fewer than 250,000 clones in the sample, 86% were seen once. The specimen sequenced was peripheral blood. These receptors all stem from a woman of 80 years or more with COVID-19, enrolled during active disease.

J is TRBJ1-2 and V is TRBV19; tentatively, D is TRBD1 (5 bases). Germline CDR1 is LNHDA and CDR2 is SQIVND (reference sequence). V shed 11 bases and J shed 4 bases, with 17 bases lying between them. The CDR3 spans 13 residues. CDR3 sequence: CASQRQGTYGYTF. In nucleotides, the CDR3 is TGTGCCTCACAAAGGCAGGGTACCTATGGCTACACCTTC.

The chain links TRBV5-1 to TRBJ2-1, with 10 bases that match TRBD2. Per the germline V gene, CDR1 is SGHRS and CDR2 is YFSETQ. This CDR3 is 15 amino acids long. V gave up 2 bases and J gave up 6 bases; unmatched junction bases: 5. The DNA for the CDR3 is TGCGCCAGCAGCTTCCTCAGCGGGGGGGCCAATGAGCAGTTCTTC. It specifies CASSFLSGGANEQFF.

The chain uses TRBV4-2 and TRBJ1-3, with D hard to call. This CDR3 spans 13 amino acids. Trimming took off 0 bases at V and 4 bases at J, with 4 bases between the two ends. Germline loops: CDR1 LGHNA, CDR2 YNFKEQ. CDR3 residues: CASSQDLGNTIYF. The CDR3 DNA follows: TGTGCCAGCAGCCAAGATCTCGGAAACACCATATATTTT.

J is TRBJ1-3 and V is TRBV9; 7 bases match TRBD1. The CDR3 has 15 amino acids. Germline values: CDR1 SGDLS, CDR2 YYNGEE. The trim removed 0 bases at V and 8 bases at J, leaving 8 bases unmatched. In DNA, the CDR3 is TGTGCCAGCAGCGTAGGGGTCACAGGGGCAGACACCATATATTTT. Amino acids: CASSVGVTGADTIYF.

This sequence joins TRBV5-1 and TRBJ2-5; 13 nucleotides line up with TRBD2. Per germline, CDR1 SGHRS and CDR2 YFSETQ. The CDR3 contains 16 residues. The trim removed 0 bases at V and 7 bases at J, leaving 6 bases unmatched. CDR3 nucleotides: TGCGCCAGCAGCTTGGGGACTAGCGGGGGCGAGGGGACCCAGTACTTC. Encoded protein: CASSLGTSGGEGTQYF.